Here is one T cell receptor (beta chain) with its context. This entry comes from a study of cytomegalovirus exposure and HLA in healthy donors. Germline loops: CDR1 SGHKS, CDR2 YYEKEE (reference sequence). Trimming removed 5 bases from V and 0 bases from J; junction bases left unmatched: 11. This CDR3 is built from 17 residues. A roughly 130-subject validation cohort, separate from the roughly 680-subject first cohort, supplied the donors. The repertoire was sequenced with immunoSEQ multiplex PCR; TCRdb's copy has only in-frame clones and lacks some. The sample shows some 170,000 clones, around 96% of them seen only once.

Material for sequencing was PBMCs. V and J are TRBV5-5 and TRBJ2-1; TRBD2 matches at 7 bases. This TCR came from a woman younger than 35 in good health and CMV-seronegative. The CDR3 protein is CASSASGDWSSYNEQFF. The CDR3 DNA follows: TGTGCCAGCAGTGCCAGCGGGGACTGGAGCTCCTACAATGAGCAGTTCTTC.